This T cell receptor beta chain was documented in a study of beta chain features in type 1 diabetes. Regarding this clone: Its antigen is not known.

TCRB transcripts that were expressed got sequenced, as all of the isolated RNA had been reverse transcribed. Only in-frame clones appear in the TCRdb table, and some are missing; sequencing was by immunoSEQ multiplex PCR. Of more than 100,000 clones in the sample, 9% were seen once. Study outcomes and limitations: TCRB CDR3s from Type 1 diabetes patients were moderately but significantly shorter in all four CD4+ subsets. Within patients, naive, central memory and Treg TCRB repertoires seemed more similar than within healthy donors. No resolution was reached here on whether HLA type influences TCRB rearrangement. An over-representation of cells with high TCR expression could result from cDNA sequencing.

Blood was drawn once from each donor into heparinised tubes. The draws averaged about 120 mL. This CDR3 contains 13 residues. Germline CDR1 reads MNHNS; CDR2 reads SASEGT. V was shortened by 7 bases and J by 6 bases, with 15 bases between the two germline ends. The V call is TRBV6-1, the J call TRBJ1-2; D is possibly TRBD1 (6 bases). The source is a man aged 25-45 years with type 1 diabetes. The sequencing input was central memory CD4+ T cells from blood. CDR3 DNA sequence: TGTGCCAGCAAAGGACAGACCATTCATGGCTACACCTTC. It yields the protein CASKGQTIHGYTF.